This TCR beta chain was sequenced for a study of tumor and adjacent non-tumor tissue in lung cancer. Study details: Patients comprised 12 adenocarcinoma, a couple of squamous cell carcinoma and 1 small cell lung cancer. Stage I to III disease affected roughly 10 men and roughly five women aged roughly 30 to 76.

RNA was extracted from bulk tissue without any cell sorting. More than 3 cm separated this lung sample from the edge of the tumor. V gave up 6 bases and J gave up 3 bases, with 13 bases separating them. Germline CDR1 and CDR2: MNHNS and SASEGT. The CDR3 is 14 residues long. Study outcomes and limitations: Patients with more diverse tumor TCRs had worse survival.

This clonotype occurred many times. Antigen specificity is unknown. A modified ARM-PCR protocol with three rounds of nested PCR amplified TCRbeta. Via MiXCR, TCRdb re-called the multiplex PCR reads, giving one row per CDR3 protein. Among around 39,000 distinct CDR3 sequences, roughly 66% were seen once, and the ten largest hold 45%. The sample taken for sequencing was distant non-tumor lung tissue. The clonotype originates from a middle-aged man with non-small cell lung cancer. V is TRBV6-1 and J is TRBJ2-3; D assignment may be TRBD1 or TRBD2 (5 bases each). Here the CDR3 DNA reads TGTGCCAGCAGGGGGGTTGGCAAGACAGATACGCAGTATTTT. Its protein product is CASRGVGKTDTQYF.